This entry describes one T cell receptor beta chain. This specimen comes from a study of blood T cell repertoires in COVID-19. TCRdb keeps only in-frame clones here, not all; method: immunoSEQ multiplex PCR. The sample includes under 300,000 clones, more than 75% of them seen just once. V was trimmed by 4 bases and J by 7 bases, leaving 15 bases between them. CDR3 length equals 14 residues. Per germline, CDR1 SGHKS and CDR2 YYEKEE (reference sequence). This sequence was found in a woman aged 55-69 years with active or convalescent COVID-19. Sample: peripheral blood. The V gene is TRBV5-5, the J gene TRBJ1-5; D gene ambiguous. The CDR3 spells CASSPLGLGQPQHF. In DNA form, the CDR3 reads TGTGCCAGCAGCCCTCTGGGCTTGGGCCAGCCCCAGCATTTT.